This T cell receptor beta chain was identified during a study of blood T cell repertoires in COVID-19. J gave up 4 bases and V 4 bases, and 9 bases lay outside the gene matches. Germline V gene data show CDR1 as LGHNA and CDR2 as YNFKEQ. The CDR3 totals 15 residues. Measured with immunoSEQ multiplex PCR; TCRdb has only the in-frame clones, and not every one. The sample has around 120,000 clones; approximately 80% are singletons. The clonotype originates from a woman older than 75 with acute or convalescent COVID-19. The chain has TRBV4-2 and TRBJ1-1, with 7 nucleotides matching TRBD1. Sequenced sample: peripheral blood. CDR3 coding DNA: TGTGCCAGCAGCCCCCACAGGGGTCTGGGCACTGAAGCTTTCTTT. This codes for CASSPHRGLGTEAFF.